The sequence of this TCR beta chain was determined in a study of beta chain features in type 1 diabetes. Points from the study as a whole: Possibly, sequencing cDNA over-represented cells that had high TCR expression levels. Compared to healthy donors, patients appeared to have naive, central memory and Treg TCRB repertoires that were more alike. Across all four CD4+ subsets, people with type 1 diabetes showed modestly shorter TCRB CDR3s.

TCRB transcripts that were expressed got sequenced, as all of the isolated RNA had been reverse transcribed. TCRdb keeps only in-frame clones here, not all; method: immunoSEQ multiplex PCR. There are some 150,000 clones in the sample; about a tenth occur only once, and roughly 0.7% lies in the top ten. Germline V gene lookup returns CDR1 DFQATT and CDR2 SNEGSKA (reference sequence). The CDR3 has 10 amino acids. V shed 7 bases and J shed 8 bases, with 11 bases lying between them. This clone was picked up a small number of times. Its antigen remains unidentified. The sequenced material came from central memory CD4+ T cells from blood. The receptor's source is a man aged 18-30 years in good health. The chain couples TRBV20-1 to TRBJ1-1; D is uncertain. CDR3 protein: CSVPRGEAFF. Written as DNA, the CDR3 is TGCAGTGTCCCACGAGGGGAAGCTTTCTTT.